This TCR beta chain was retrieved from a study of cytomegalovirus exposure and HLA in healthy donors. The CDR3 covers 15 residues. Germline loops: CDR1 SGHTA, CDR2 FQGNSA. Between the trimmed V and J ends, which lost 1 base and 3 bases, there was a span of 12 bases. Study results and caveats: Highly shared sequence variants in one cluster were likely a sequencing artifact.

This clone was recorded a few times. Its antigen is unidentified. Both 60 Vbeta primers and 13 Jbeta primers went into the PCR. Profiled with immunoSEQ multiplex PCR; TCRdb holds only in-frame clones, not every one. The sample includes some 190,000 clones, around 80% of them seen just once. The chain has TRBV7-2 and TRBJ1-1; D possibly corresponds to TRBD1 (6 bases). The sequence came from a man younger than 30 in good health and CMV-seronegative. Material for sequencing was PBMCs. In DNA form, the CDR3 reads TGTGCCAGCAGCTTAGTGTCCGGACAGCACACTGAAGCTTTCTTT. Protein: CASSLVSGQHTEAFF.